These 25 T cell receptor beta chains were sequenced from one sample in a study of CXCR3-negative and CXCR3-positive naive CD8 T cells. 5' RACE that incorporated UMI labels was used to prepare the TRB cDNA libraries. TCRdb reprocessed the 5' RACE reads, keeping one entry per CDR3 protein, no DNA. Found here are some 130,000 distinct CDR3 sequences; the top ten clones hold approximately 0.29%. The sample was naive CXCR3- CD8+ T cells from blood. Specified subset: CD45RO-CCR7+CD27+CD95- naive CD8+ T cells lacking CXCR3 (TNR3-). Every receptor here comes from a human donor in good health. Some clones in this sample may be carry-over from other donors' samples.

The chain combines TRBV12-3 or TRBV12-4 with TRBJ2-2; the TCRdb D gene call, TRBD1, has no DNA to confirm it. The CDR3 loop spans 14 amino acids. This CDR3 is CASTWTGGGGELFF.

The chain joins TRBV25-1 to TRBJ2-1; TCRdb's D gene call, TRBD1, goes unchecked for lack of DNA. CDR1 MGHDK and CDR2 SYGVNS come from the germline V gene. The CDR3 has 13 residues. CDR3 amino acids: CASSELGGTEQFF.

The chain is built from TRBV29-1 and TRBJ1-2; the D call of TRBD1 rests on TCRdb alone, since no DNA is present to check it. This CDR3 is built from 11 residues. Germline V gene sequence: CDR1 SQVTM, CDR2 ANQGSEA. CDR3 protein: CSAPTGQGYTF.

The CDR3 region is CASSRTGTPDTQYF. The gene calls are TRBV7-3 and TRBJ2-3; TCRdb indicates TRBD1, and absent DNA this call remains unverified. The CDR3 is 14 residues long. CDR1 is SGHTA, CDR2 FQGTGA, per germline.

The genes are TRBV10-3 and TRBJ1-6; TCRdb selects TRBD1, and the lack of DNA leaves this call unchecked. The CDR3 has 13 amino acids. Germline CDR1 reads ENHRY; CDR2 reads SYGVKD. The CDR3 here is CAISELGLSPLHF.

This chain's CDR3 is CASSFGTGERNYYGYTF. The chain has TRBV12-3 or TRBV12-4 and TRBJ1-2; TCRdb indicates TRBD1, and absent DNA this call remains unverified. This CDR3 has 17 residues.

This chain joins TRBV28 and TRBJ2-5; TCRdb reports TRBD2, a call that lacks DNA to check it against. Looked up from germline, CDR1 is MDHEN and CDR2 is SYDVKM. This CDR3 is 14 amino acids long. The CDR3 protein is CASSHRLAGLPQYF.

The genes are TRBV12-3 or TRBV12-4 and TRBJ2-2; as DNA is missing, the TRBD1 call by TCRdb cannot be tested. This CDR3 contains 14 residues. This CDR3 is CASSALSNTGELFF.

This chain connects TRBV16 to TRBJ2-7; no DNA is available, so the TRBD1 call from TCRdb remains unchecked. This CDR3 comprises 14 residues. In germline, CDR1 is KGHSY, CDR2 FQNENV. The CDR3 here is CASSQPGHPYEQYF.

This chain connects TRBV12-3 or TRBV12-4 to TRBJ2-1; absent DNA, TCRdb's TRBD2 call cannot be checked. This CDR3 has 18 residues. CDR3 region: CASSLAPGLAGEDNEQFF.

CDR3 amino acids: CASSKVLPSLPDTQYF. V and J are TRBV21-1 and TRBJ2-3; TCRdb reports TRBD2, a call that lacks DNA to check it against. TRBV21-1 is termed a pseudogene. This CDR3 is 16 amino acids long.

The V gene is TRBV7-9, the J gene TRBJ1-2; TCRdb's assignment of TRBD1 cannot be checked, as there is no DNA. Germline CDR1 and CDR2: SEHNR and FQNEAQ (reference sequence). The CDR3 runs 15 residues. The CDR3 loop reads CASSTMPGQEWGYTF.

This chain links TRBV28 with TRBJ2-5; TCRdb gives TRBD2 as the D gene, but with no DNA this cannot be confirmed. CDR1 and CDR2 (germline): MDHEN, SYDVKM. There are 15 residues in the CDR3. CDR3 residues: CASSESGLAQETQYF. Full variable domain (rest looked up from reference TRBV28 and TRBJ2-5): DVKVTQSSRYLVKRTGEKVFLECVQDMDHENMFWYRQDPGLGLRLIYFSYDVKMKEKGDIPEGYSVSREKKERFSLILESASTNQTSMYLCASSESGLAQETQYFGPGTRLLVL.

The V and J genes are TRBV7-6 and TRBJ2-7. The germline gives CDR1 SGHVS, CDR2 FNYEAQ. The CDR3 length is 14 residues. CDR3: CASSLAGPLDEQYF.

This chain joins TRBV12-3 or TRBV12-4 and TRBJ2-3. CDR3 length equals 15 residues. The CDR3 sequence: CASNHESERTDTQYF.

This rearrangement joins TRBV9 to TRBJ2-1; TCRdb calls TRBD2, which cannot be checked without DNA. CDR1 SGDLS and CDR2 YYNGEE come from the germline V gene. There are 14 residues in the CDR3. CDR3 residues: CASSGGTRNNEQFF.

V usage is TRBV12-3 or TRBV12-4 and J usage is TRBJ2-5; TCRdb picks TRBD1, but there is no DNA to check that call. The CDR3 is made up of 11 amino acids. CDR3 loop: CASSTPETQYF.

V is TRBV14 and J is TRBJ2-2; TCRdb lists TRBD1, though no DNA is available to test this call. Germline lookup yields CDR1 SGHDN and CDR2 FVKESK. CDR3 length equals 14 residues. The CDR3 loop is CASSLHRGPGELFF.

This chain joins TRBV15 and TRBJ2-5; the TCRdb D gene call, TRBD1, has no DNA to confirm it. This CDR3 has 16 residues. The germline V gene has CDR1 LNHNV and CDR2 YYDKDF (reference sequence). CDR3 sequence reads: CATSGRDRVWRETQYF. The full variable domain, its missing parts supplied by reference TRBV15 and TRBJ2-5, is DAMVIQNPRYQVTQFGKPVTLSCSQTLNHNVMYWYQQKSSQAPKLLFHYYDKDFNNEADTPDNFQSRRPNTSFCFLDIRSPGLGDTAMYLCATSGRDRVWRETQYFGPGTRLLVL.

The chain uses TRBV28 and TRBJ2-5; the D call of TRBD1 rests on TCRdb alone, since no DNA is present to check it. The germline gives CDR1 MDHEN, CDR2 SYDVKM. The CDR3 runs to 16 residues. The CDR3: CASSLPPSGGQETQYF. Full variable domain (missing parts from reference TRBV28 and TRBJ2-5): DVKVTQSSRYLVKRTGEKVFLECVQDMDHENMFWYRQDPGLGLRLIYFSYDVKMKEKGDIPEGYSVSREKKERFSLILESASTNQTSMYLCASSLPPSGGQETQYFGPGTRLLVL.

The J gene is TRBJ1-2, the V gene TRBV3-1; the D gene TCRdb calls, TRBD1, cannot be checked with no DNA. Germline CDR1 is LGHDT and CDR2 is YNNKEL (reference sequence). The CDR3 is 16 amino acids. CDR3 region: CASSQDSGMDIFGYTF.

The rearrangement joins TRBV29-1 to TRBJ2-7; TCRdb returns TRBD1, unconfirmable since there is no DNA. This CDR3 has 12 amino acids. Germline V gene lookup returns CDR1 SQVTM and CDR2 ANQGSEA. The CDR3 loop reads CSALSYTYEQYF.

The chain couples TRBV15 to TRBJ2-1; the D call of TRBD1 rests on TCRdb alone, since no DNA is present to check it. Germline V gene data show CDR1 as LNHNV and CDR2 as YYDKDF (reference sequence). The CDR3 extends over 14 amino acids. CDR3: CATSGGGQGGEQFF.

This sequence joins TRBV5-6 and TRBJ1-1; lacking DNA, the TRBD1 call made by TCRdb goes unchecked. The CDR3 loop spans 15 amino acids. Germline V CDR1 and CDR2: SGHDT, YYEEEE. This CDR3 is CASSSGDRGDTEAFF.

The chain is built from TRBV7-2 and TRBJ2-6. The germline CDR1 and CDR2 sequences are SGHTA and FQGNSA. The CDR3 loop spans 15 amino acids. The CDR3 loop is CASSLTGAGANVLTF.